Listed below are T cell receptor beta chains from one sample, sequenced in a study of blood T cell repertoires in COVID-19. Repertoires were generated with immunoSEQ multiplex PCR, while TCRdb's copy carries only in-frame clones and drops some. The profile shows over 150,000 clones, roughly 82% of them singletons. Sequencing used peripheral blood. The source is a human donor in a cohort sampled during active COVID-19. CDR3s include the opening cysteine and the closing phenylalanine or tryptophan. Fields, in order: J gene, D gene, clone size, CDR3 length, V gene, CDR3 DNA, CDR3 protein. The D gene is left open where the match is weak. Clone size is given for some rows only: seen once, a few or many times, or a class if the clone is expanded.

J gene: TRBJ2-3; D gene: TRBD2; clone size: NA; CDR3 length: 18; V gene: TRBV4-1; CDR3 DNA: TGCGCCAGCAGCCAGGAAGGACTAGCGGGAGGGCCATTAGATACGCAGTATTTT; CDR3 protein: CASSQEGLAGGPLDTQYF
J gene: TRBJ2-7; D gene: TRBD2; clone size: NA; CDR3 length: 12; V gene: TRBV6-6; CDR3 DNA: TGTGCCAGCAGCCCCGGGGGGTACGAGCAGTACTTC; CDR3 protein: CASSPGGYEQYF
J gene: TRBJ2-1; D gene: TRBD1; clone size: NA; CDR3 length: 11; V gene: TRBV4-1; CDR3 DNA: TGCGCCAGCAGCAGACAGGGGGAGCAGTTCTTC; CDR3 protein: CASSRQGEQFF
J gene: TRBJ2-3; D gene: NA; clone size: NA; CDR3 length: 15; V gene: TRBV11-3; CDR3 DNA: TGTGCCAGCAGTCCAGGGGACCGAGGCACAGATACGCAGTATTTT; CDR3 protein: CASSPGDRGTDTQYF
J gene: TRBJ2-2; D gene: NA; clone size: NA; CDR3 length: 13; V gene: TRBV29-1; CDR3 DNA: TGCAGCGTCCCACAGGGTTATGGTCGGGAGCTGTTTTTT; CDR3 protein: CSVPQGYGRELFF
J gene: TRBJ2-1; D gene: NA; clone size: NA; CDR3 length: 15; V gene: TRBV11-2; CDR3 DNA: TGTGCCAGCAGCTTAATCGGGGGACTGAGCAATGAGCAGTTCTTC; CDR3 protein: CASSLIGGLSNEQFF
J gene: TRBJ2-3; D gene: NA; clone size: NA; CDR3 length: 16; V gene: TRBV27; CDR3 DNA: TGTGCCAGCACCCCTCGGCCTAGCACCAGCACAGATACGCAGTATTTT; CDR3 protein: CASTPRPSTSTDTQYF
J gene: TRBJ1-6; D gene: TRBD1; clone size: once; CDR3 length: 15; V gene: TRBV28; CDR3 DNA: TGTGCCAGCAGTTTAGGGGACAGGCACAATTCACCCCTCCACTTT; CDR3 protein: CASSLGDRHNSPLHF
J gene: TRBJ2-3; D gene: TRBD2; clone size: NA; CDR3 length: 13; V gene: TRBV27; CDR3 DNA: TGTGCCAGCAGTGAAGTAGCGGGGAATACGCAGTATTTT; CDR3 protein: CASSEVAGNTQYF
J gene: TRBJ2-7; D gene: TRBD1; clone size: few; CDR3 length: 14; V gene: TRBV6-5; CDR3 DNA: TGTGCCAGCAGCCGCAGGGGGACACGGGGCGAGCAGTACTTC; CDR3 protein: CASSRRGTRGEQYF
J gene: TRBJ2-3; D gene: TRBD2; clone size: NA; CDR3 length: 21; V gene: TRBV4-2; CDR3 DNA: TGTGCCAGCAGCCGGGGTTCGGGACTAGCAACAGGCTATCAACAGACGGATACGCAGTATTTT; CDR3 protein: CASSRGSGLATGYQQTDTQYF
J gene: TRBJ2-5; D gene: TRBD2; clone size: NA; CDR3 length: 16; V gene: TRBV5-1; CDR3 DNA: TGCGCCAGCAGCTTGGCCGGAGCGGGAAGTCAAGAGACCCAGTACTTC; CDR3 protein: CASSLAGAGSQETQYF
J gene: TRBJ2-5; D gene: TRBD1; clone size: NA; CDR3 length: 16; V gene: TRBV4-2; CDR3 DNA: TGTGCCAGCAGCCAAGATTTGACAGGGTACCAAGAGACCCAGTACTTC; CDR3 protein: CASSQDLTGYQETQYF
J gene: TRBJ2-7; D gene: TRBD2; clone size: NA; CDR3 length: 15; V gene: TRBV27; CDR3 DNA: TGTGCCAGCAGGAGCGGGACTAGCGGGAGCTACGAGCAGTACTTC; CDR3 protein: CASRSGTSGSYEQYF
J gene: TRBJ1-1; D gene: TRBD1; clone size: NA; CDR3 length: 16; V gene: TRBV10-3; CDR3 DNA: TGTGCCATCAGTGTAAAAGGGGGCATCGGGAACACTGAAGCTTTCTTT; CDR3 protein: CAISVKGGIGNTEAFF
J gene: TRBJ1-5; D gene: NA; clone size: NA; CDR3 length: 15; V gene: TRBV24-1; CDR3 DNA: TGTGCCACCGGCAGGGGCAGAAATAGCAATCAGCCCCAGCATTTT; CDR3 protein: CATGRGRNSNQPQHF
J gene: TRBJ2-7; D gene: TRBD1; clone size: NA; CDR3 length: 14; V gene: TRBV6-5; CDR3 DNA: TGTGCCAGCAGTTCCCCGACAGGGTTTAACGAGCAGTACTTC; CDR3 protein: CASSSPTGFNEQYF
J gene: TRBJ1-2; D gene: TRBD1; clone size: few; CDR3 length: 13; V gene: TRBV7-9; CDR3 DNA: TGTGCCAGCAGCTTAGAACAGGGGTATGGCTACACCTTC; CDR3 protein: CASSLEQGYGYTF
J gene: TRBJ1-1; D gene: NA; clone size: NA; CDR3 length: 12; V gene: TRBV7-2; CDR3 DNA: TGTGCCAGCAGCTTAAGCGGGGGATCGGCTTTCTTT; CDR3 protein: CASSLSGGSAFF
J gene: TRBJ2-3; D gene: TRBD2; clone size: NA; CDR3 length: 15; V gene: TRBV28; CDR3 DNA: TGTGCCAGCAGTCTCATAGCGGGAGCAGCAGATACGCAGTATTTT; CDR3 protein: CASSLIAGAADTQYF
J gene: TRBJ2-7; D gene: TRBD2; clone size: NA; CDR3 length: 16; V gene: TRBV15; CDR3 DNA: TGTGCCACCAGCAGACCAGGACTAGCGGGAGCCTACGAGCAGTACTTC; CDR3 protein: CATSRPGLAGAYEQYF
J gene: TRBJ2-1; D gene: TRBD1; clone size: NA; CDR3 length: 16; V gene: TRBV3-1/TRBV3-2; CDR3 DNA: TGTGCCAGCAGCCAAGGCACAGGGGGCTCCTACAATGAGCAGTTCTTC; CDR3 protein: CASSQGTGGSYNEQFF
J gene: TRBJ2-7; D gene: TRBD2; clone size: NA; CDR3 length: 16; V gene: TRBV11-2; CDR3 DNA: TGTGCCAGCAGCTTACGGCTGGGACTAGCGAACTACGAGCAGTACTTC; CDR3 protein: CASSLRLGLANYEQYF
J gene: TRBJ2-7; D gene: TRBD2; clone size: NA; CDR3 length: 16; V gene: TRBV10-3; CDR3 DNA: TGTGCCATCTCTGGGGGAGCTAGCGGGAGCTCCTACGAGCAGTACTTC; CDR3 protein: CAISGGASGSSYEQYF
J gene: TRBJ2-7; D gene: TRBD2; clone size: NA; CDR3 length: 15; V gene: TRBV28; CDR3 DNA: TGTGCCAGCAGACCCGGGACTAGCGCTACCTACGAGCAGTACTTC; CDR3 protein: CASRPGTSATYEQYF
J gene: TRBJ2-3; D gene: NA; clone size: NA; CDR3 length: 17; V gene: TRBV7-8; CDR3 DNA: TGTGCCAGCAGCTCTCGGCGCCTAGCTGCAAGCACAGATACGCAGTATTTT; CDR3 protein: CASSSRRLAASTDTQYF
J gene: TRBJ2-7; D gene: NA; clone size: NA; CDR3 length: 14; V gene: TRBV11-2; CDR3 DNA: TGTGCCAGCAGCCCCCAGGGGCCTCTAGGCGAGCAGTACTTC; CDR3 protein: CASSPQGPLGEQYF
J gene: TRBJ2-7; D gene: NA; clone size: once; CDR3 length: 10; V gene: TRBV27; CDR3 DNA: TGTGCCAGCGGCAACTACGAGCAGTACTTC; CDR3 protein: CASGNYEQYF
J gene: TRBJ2-5; D gene: TRBD2; clone size: NA; CDR3 length: 12; V gene: TRBV10-3; CDR3 DNA: TGTGCCGCCAGGACTAGCACAGAGACCCAGTACTTC; CDR3 protein: CAARTSTETQYF
J gene: TRBJ1-5; D gene: TRBD1; clone size: few; CDR3 length: 13; V gene: TRBV2; CDR3 DNA: TGTGCCAGCAGAATTACAGGGGCTCAGCCCCAGCATTTT; CDR3 protein: CASRITGAQPQHF
J gene: TRBJ2-7; D gene: TRBD1; clone size: NA; CDR3 length: 15; V gene: TRBV28; CDR3 DNA: TGTGCCAGCAGTATACGGACAGGGGCCTCTGACGAGCAGTACTTC; CDR3 protein: CASSIRTGASDEQYF
J gene: TRBJ2-1; D gene: NA; clone size: NA; CDR3 length: 13; V gene: TRBV7-9; CDR3 DNA: TGTGCCAGCAGCTCCGCCGGCTACAATGAGCAGTTCTTC; CDR3 protein: CASSSAGYNEQFF
J gene: TRBJ2-1; D gene: NA; clone size: few; CDR3 length: 18; V gene: TRBV21-1; CDR3 DNA: TGTGCCAGCAGCAAAGAAAAATCGGGACTAGAAACCTACAATGAGCAGTTCTTC; CDR3 protein: CASSKEKSGLETYNEQFF
J gene: TRBJ2-7; D gene: NA; clone size: NA; CDR3 length: 14; V gene: TRBV28; CDR3 DNA: TGTGCCAGCAGTCCAGACAGGTTCACCTACGAGCAGTACTTC; CDR3 protein: CASSPDRFTYEQYF
J gene: TRBJ2-7; D gene: NA; clone size: NA; CDR3 length: 13; V gene: TRBV19; CDR3 DNA: TGTGCCAGAGCACCTATTAAAAATTCAGGGCAGTACTTC; CDR3 protein: CARAPIKNSGQYF
J gene: TRBJ1-5; D gene: NA; clone size: NA; CDR3 length: 11; V gene: TRBV12-3/TRBV12-4; CDR3 DNA: TGTGCCAGCAGTTTAAGAGGGAAAGAAGTTTTT; CDR3 protein: CASSLRGKEVF
J gene: TRBJ1-6; D gene: NA; clone size: NA; CDR3 length: 16; V gene: TRBV11-2; CDR3 DNA: TGTGCCAGCAGCACGACTGGGACACTCAAACGATCACCCCTCCACTTT; CDR3 protein: CASSTTGTLKRSPLHF
J gene: TRBJ2-5; D gene: NA; clone size: few; CDR3 length: 13; V gene: TRBV30; CDR3 DNA: TGTGCCTGGAGTGGACTACCTCGAGCGACCCAGTACTTC; CDR3 protein: CAWSGLPRATQYF
J gene: TRBJ2-1; D gene: NA; clone size: NA; CDR3 length: 14; V gene: TRBV14; CDR3 DNA: TGTGCCAGCAGCCGAACCCCCAGGTACAATGAGCAGTTCTTC; CDR3 protein: CASSRTPRYNEQFF
J gene: TRBJ2-1; D gene: TRBD2; clone size: once; CDR3 length: 19; V gene: TRBV19; CDR3 DNA: TGTGCCAGTAGTATGTTAAGAGGGGCGGGAGGGTACTCCTACAATGAGCAGTTCTTC; CDR3 protein: CASSMLRGAGGYSYNEQFF
J gene: TRBJ1-3; D gene: NA; clone size: once; CDR3 length: 13; V gene: TRBV28; CDR3 DNA: TGTGCCAGCAGACCGAGCTCTGGAAACACCATATATTTT; CDR3 protein: CASRPSSGNTIYF
J gene: TRBJ1-2; D gene: NA; clone size: NA; CDR3 length: 13; V gene: TRBV1; CDR3 DNA: TGCACCAGCAGCCAATCCGGGATCTGTGGCTACACCTTC; CDR3 protein: CTSSQSGICGYTF
J gene: TRBJ2-3; D gene: TRBD1; clone size: NA; CDR3 length: 16; V gene: TRBV9; CDR3 DNA: TGTGCCAGCAGCTCGCGGACAGGGGGAAGCACAGATACGCAGTATTTT; CDR3 protein: CASSSRTGGSTDTQYF
J gene: TRBJ2-7; D gene: NA; clone size: NA; CDR3 length: 14; V gene: TRBV7-2; CDR3 DNA: TGTGCCAGCAGCCCCCAGACAGGTTCAAACGAGCAGTACTTC; CDR3 protein: CASSPQTGSNEQYF
J gene: TRBJ2-1; D gene: NA; clone size: NA; CDR3 length: 13; V gene: TRBV7-2; CDR3 DNA: TGTGCCAGCAGCTTAGTCCAGCGCAATGAGCAGTTCTTC; CDR3 protein: CASSLVQRNEQFF
J gene: TRBJ2-7; D gene: NA; clone size: NA; CDR3 length: 12; V gene: TRBV7-9; CDR3 DNA: TGTGCCAGCAGCTTAGCTGGGCTGGCGCAGTACTTC; CDR3 protein: CASSLAGLAQYF
J gene: TRBJ2-7; D gene: TRBD1; clone size: NA; CDR3 length: 14; V gene: TRBV28; CDR3 DNA: TGTGCCAGCAGTCCGACAGGGGGCAGGGGCGAGCAGTACTTC; CDR3 protein: CASSPTGGRGEQYF
J gene: TRBJ2-7; D gene: NA; clone size: NA; CDR3 length: 14; V gene: TRBV7-9; CDR3 DNA: TGTGCCAGCAGCTTGGGCCGAAACTCCTACGAGCAGTACTTC; CDR3 protein: CASSLGRNSYEQYF
J gene: TRBJ1-3; D gene: NA; clone size: NA; CDR3 length: 16; V gene: TRBV7-9; CDR3 DNA: TGTGCCAGCAGCTATCCGTCCGGGGAGGTTGGAAACACCATATATTTT; CDR3 protein: CASSYPSGEVGNTIYF
J gene: TRBJ2-1; D gene: NA; clone size: NA; CDR3 length: 17; V gene: TRBV4-1; CDR3 DNA: TGCGCCAGCAGCCAAGATACGGCTAGAAGCTCCTACAATGAGCAGTTCTTC; CDR3 protein: CASSQDTARSSYNEQFF
J gene: TRBJ2-7; D gene: TRBD2; clone size: NA; CDR3 length: 15; V gene: TRBV27; CDR3 DNA: TGTGCCAGCAGTTTTCGTGGTAGCGGGAGACACGAGCAGTACTTC; CDR3 protein: CASSFRGSGRHEQYF
J gene: TRBJ2-7; D gene: TRBD1; clone size: NA; CDR3 length: 17; V gene: TRBV12-5; CDR3 DNA: TGTGCTAGTGGTTTGGCCATCGGACCGGGACAGGGGTACGAGCAGTACTTC; CDR3 protein: CASGLAIGPGQGYEQYF
J gene: TRBJ2-7; D gene: NA; clone size: few; CDR3 length: 15; V gene: TRBV4-1; CDR3 DNA: TGCGCCAGCAGCCAAGGGCCTTCCCCTGGCTACGAGCAGTACTTC; CDR3 protein: CASSQGPSPGYEQYF
J gene: TRBJ2-1; D gene: NA; clone size: NA; CDR3 length: 14; V gene: TRBV24-1; CDR3 DNA: TGTGCCACCAGTGATTTGCGAGAAGACAATGAGCAGTTCTTC; CDR3 protein: CATSDLREDNEQFF
J gene: TRBJ1-1; D gene: NA; clone size: NA; CDR3 length: 14; V gene: TRBV6-5; CDR3 DNA: TGTGCCAGCAGCCCACAGGGACGGGACACTGAAGCTTTCTTT; CDR3 protein: CASSPQGRDTEAFF
J gene: TRBJ2-3; D gene: NA; clone size: NA; CDR3 length: 15; V gene: TRBV5-4; CDR3 DNA: TGTGCCAGCAGCGGCTCGTCCAGGTCCACAGATACGCAGTATTTT; CDR3 protein: CASSGSSRSTDTQYF